Presented here are 22 T cell receptor beta chains from one specimen sequenced in a study of blood T cell repertoires in COVID-19. Here immunoSEQ multiplex PCR was the method, and the copy in TCRdb shows in-frame clones only, minus some. The sample lists about 280,000 clones; over 75% were seen once. What was sequenced was peripheral blood. These receptors all come from a man aged 50-59 years with active or convalescent COVID-19.

This rearrangement joins TRBV30 to TRBJ2-6; D possibly corresponds to TRBD2 (7 bases). Per the germline V gene, CDR1 is GTSNPN and CDR2 is SVGIG (reference sequence). This CDR3 has 16 amino acids. The ends were cut back, 6 bases at V and 0 bases at J, with 15 bases in the middle. This CDR3 is CACRGGRLSGANVLTF. The CDR3 nucleotides read TGTGCCTGTAGGGGGGGACGCCTCTCTGGGGCCAACGTCCTGACTTTC. Variable domain in full (rest from reference TRBV30 and TRBJ2-6): SQTIHQWPATLVQPVGSPLSLECTVEGTSNPNLYWYRQAAGRGLQLLFYSVGIGQISSEVPQNLSASRPQDRQFILSSKKLLLSDSGFYLCACRGGRLSGANVLTFGAGSRLTVL.

The chain has TRBV19 and TRBJ1-2, with 9 nucleotides matching TRBD1. V dropped 4 bases and J dropped 0; count of bases not matched to a gene: 6. Germline CDR1 and CDR2: LNHDA and SQIVND (reference sequence). CDR3 length: 16 residues. The chain's CDR3 is CASSRGQGSSNYGYTF. The CDR3 region has the DNA TGTGCCAGTAGTAGGGGACAGGGATCATCTAACTATGGCTACACCTTC.

The chain couples TRBV4-2 to TRBJ1-2; TRBD1 aligns across 8 bases. The CDR3 is made up of 15 amino acids. Germline CDR1 LGHNA, CDR2 YNFKEQ. V was pared by 2 bases and J by 5 bases, with 7 bases of the junction left unmatched. The CDR3 DNA reads as TGTGCCAGCAGCCAAAAGACAGGGGAATGTTATGGCTACACCTTC. Encoded protein: CASSQKTGECYGYTF.

The V and J genes are TRBV7-9 and TRBJ2-3, with no clear D. The CDR3 is 13 residues long. From germline, CDR1 is SEHNR and CDR2 FQNEAQ (reference sequence). V was cut by 0 bases and J by 3 bases, with 4 bases left in between. CDR3 nucleotide sequence: TGTGCCAGCAGCTTAGCGGAGACAGATACGCAGTATTTT. Its protein product is CASSLAETDTQYF.

The genes are TRBV5-5 and TRBJ2-1; the match to TRBD1 covers 11 bases. CDR1 is SGHKS and CDR2 is YYEKEE in the germline V gene (reference sequence). The ends lost 4 bases at V and 4 bases at J; junction bases unmatched: 4. This CDR3 region has 15 residues. CDR3 sequence (DNA): TGTGCCAGCAGCGGCCGGGACAGGGGGTACAATGAGCAGTTCTTC. The encoded protein is CASSGRDRGYNEQFF.

This chain uses TRBV27 with TRBJ2-7; 8 bases are shared with TRBD1. The germline V gene encodes CDR1 MNHEY and CDR2 SMNVEV (reference sequence). The CDR3 length is 13 residues. Trimming took 6 bases from V and 3 from J; bases not matched to a gene: 4. CDR3 protein: CASRGQGGYEQYF. CDR3 nucleotides: TGTGCCAGCAGAGGACAGGGTGGCTACGAGCAGTACTTC.

The chain is built from TRBV5-5 and TRBJ1-5, with 7 bases lining up with TRBD1. The germline CDR1 and CDR2 sequences are SGHKS and YYEKEE (reference sequence). J lost 4 bases, V lost 4 bases, and 8 bases had no gene match. The CDR3 has 15 residues. CDR3 amino acids: CASSPITGVNQPQHF. CDR3 DNA: TGTGCCAGCAGCCCCATCACAGGGGTTAATCAGCCCCAGCATTTT.

A single count supports this clone. The V and J genes are TRBV7-9 and TRBJ1-1, with 7 bases aligning to TRBD1. CDR1 and CDR2 from the germline V gene are SEHNR and FQNEAQ (reference sequence). The CDR3 runs to 12 residues. Trimming at V came to 3 bases and at J to 10 bases, leaving 5 bases not matched to a gene. The CDR3 spells CASSFDRAAAFF. The CDR3 DNA reads as TGTGCCAGCAGCTTTGACAGGGCTGCAGCTTTCTTT.

The chain links TRBV7-9 to TRBJ1-2, with TRBD1 as a possible D gene (6 bases). Germline CDR1 is SEHNR and CDR2 is FQNEAQ (reference sequence). V was trimmed by 5 bases and J by 4 bases, leaving 20 bases between them. The CDR3 runs 16 residues. CDR3 DNA: TGTGCCAGCAGCCCACCTGGAGTGGGACACCTCTATGGCTACACCTTC. The encoded protein is CASSPPGVGHLYGYTF.

The rearrangement joins TRBV5-1 to TRBJ2-1; weak D call: TRBD2 (6 bases). This CDR3 is 15 amino acids long. V was shortened by 0 bases and J by 8 bases, with 15 bases between the two germline ends. Germline-derived CDR1 and CDR2 are SGHRS and YFSETQ. CDR3 protein: CASSLEGLGRDEQFF. The DNA for the CDR3 is TGCGCCAGCAGCTTGGAGGGACTGGGGCGGGATGAGCAGTTCTTC.

This clone came up a few times. The chain joins TRBV30 to TRBJ1-2, with 10 bases identical to TRBD1. CDR3 size: 12 residues. J gave up 6 bases and V 6 bases, and 4 bases lay outside the gene matches. Germline lookup yields CDR1 GTSNPN and CDR2 SVGIG (reference sequence). The CDR3 DNA reads as TGTGCCTGCCTGGGGACAGGGGATGGCTACACCTTC. Translation: CACLGTGDGYTF.

The chain uses TRBV19 and TRBJ1-5; D perhaps matches TRBD1 (5 bases). CDR1 and CDR2 (germline): LNHDA, SQIVND (reference sequence). The CDR3 spans 16 residues. With 2 bases removed from V and 2 bases from J, the gap between germline ends came to 13 bases. CDR3 sequence reads: CASSITRAGRNQPQHF. Written as DNA, the CDR3 is TGTGCCAGTAGTATAACCCGGGCAGGGCGCAATCAGCCCCAGCATTTT.

The chain carries TRBV5-1 and TRBJ2-5; 9 nucleotides line up with TRBD1. The CDR3 is 14 residues long. Germline assignment: CDR1 SGHRS and CDR2 YFSETQ. V gave up 3 bases and J gave up 2 bases; unmatched junction bases: 2. The CDR3 DNA follows: TGCGCCAGCAGCTGGGACAGGGAACAAGAGACCCAGTACTTC. Its protein product is CASSWDREQETQYF.

The chain carries TRBV12-3 or TRBV12-4 and TRBJ1-2, with 8 bases lining up with TRBD1. The CDR3 consists of 13 residues. Trimming took 7 bases from V and 0 from J; bases not matched to a gene: 1. CDR3 DNA: TGTGCCAGCATGGACAGGGCTAACTATGGCTACACCTTC. Translated: CASMDRANYGYTF.

The rearrangement joins TRBV4-3 to TRBJ2-5; 15 positions match TRBD2. J was trimmed by 6 bases and V by 1 base; bases with no gene match: 6. Per germline, CDR1 LGHNA and CDR2 YSLEER. The CDR3 sequence is 17 residues long. The DNA for the CDR3 is TGCGCCAGCAGCCAAGTTCTAGGGACTAGCGGGAGGCAGACCCAGTACTTC. Protein: CASSQVLGTSGRQTQYF.

CDR3 amino acids: CTSSQAHSVEQYF. The CDR3 DNA follows: TGCACCAGCAGCCAAGCCCATAGCGTCGAGCAGTACTTC. The rearrangement joins TRBV1 to TRBJ2-7; whether TRBD2, the table's D call, matches the DNA was not checked. TRBV1 is an annotated pseudogene. The CDR3 has 13 residues.

The chain couples TRBV30 to TRBJ1-4, with a weak D call TRBD1 (5 bases). CDR1 GTSNPN and CDR2 SVGIG come from the germline V gene (reference sequence). V lost 0 bases and J 4 bases, leaving 9 bases between the germline ends. CDR3 length: 14 residues. The CDR3 protein is CAWSVKGNNEKLFF. For the CDR3, the DNA is TGTGCCTGGAGTGTAAAGGGGAATAATGAAAAACTGTTTTTT.

This clone has just a few counts. This chain uses TRBV2 with TRBJ1-3; 9 nucleotides line up with TRBD1. The CDR3 is 15 amino acids. V lost 1 base and J lost 3; bases outside the gene matches: 1. Germline V gives CDR1 SNHLY, CDR2 FYNNEI. The CDR3 DNA sequence: TGTGCCAGCAGTGAAGAGGGACAGGGTGGAAACACCATATATTTT. It encodes CASSEEGQGGNTIYF.

The chain uses TRBV6-5 and TRBJ1-5, with a tentative D call TRBD1 (5 bases). The CDR3 is 14 amino acids. With 5 bases removed from V and 4 bases from J, the gap between germline ends came to 12 bases. Germline V CDR1 and CDR2: MNHEY, SVGAGI. The chain's CDR3 is CASSPTDRNQPQHF. For the CDR3, the DNA is TGTGCCAGCAGTCCGACAGACAGAAATCAGCCCCAGCATTTT.

This clone was picked up a small number of times. This sequence joins TRBV6-2 or TRBV6-3 and TRBJ2-7, with 9 positions matching TRBD1. Germline V gene sequence: CDR1 MNHEY, CDR2 SVGEGT. The CDR3 runs to 16 residues. With 6 bases clipped from V and 4 bases from J, the junction kept 13 bases outside the gene matches. CDR3 residues: CASSFAGTGRGYEQYF. In DNA, the CDR3 is TGTGCCAGCAGCTTCGCCGGGACAGGGAGAGGATACGAGCAGTACTTC.

The V and J genes are TRBV6-5 and TRBJ1-2, with 8 bases identical to TRBD1. Losses at the gene ends were 2 bases for V and 3 bases for J; bases not matched to a gene: 5. This CDR3 contains 15 residues. CDR1 MNHEY and CDR2 SVGAGI come from the germline V gene. CDR3 sequence: CASSYQQGDHYGYTF. The CDR3 nucleotides read TGTGCCAGCAGTTACCAACAGGGGGATCACTATGGCTACACCTTC.

The CDR3 coding sequence is TGCAGCGTTGATGCGTTGGGCAGTAGGACTGAAGCTTTCTTT. It encodes CSVDALGSRTEAFF. The genes are TRBV29-1 and TRBJ1-1; D gene uncertain. This CDR3 contains 14 residues. Trimming took 3 bases from V and 5 from J, leaving 16 bases between them. Germline-derived CDR1 and CDR2 are SQVTM and ANQGSEA.